Given below is one T cell receptor beta chain in context. The data stem from a study of blood T cell repertoires in COVID-19. Background on the study: Samples of COVID-19 (acute and convalescent) were obtained from the United States, Italy and Spain. PBMCs, B-cell-depleted T cells, or T cells were the source of the cDNA or gDNA that made up the material.

Sequencing used immunoSEQ multiplex PCR; TCRdb keeps in-frame clones, though not all of them. The data show almost 400,000 clones, roughly 90% seen once. The sample consisted of PBMCs or T cells enriched from blood (not recorded which). The origin of this receptor is a woman aged 25 to 39 with acute COVID-19.

The CDR3 DNA reads as TGTGCCACCAGTGACCCCGGGACTAGCGCAGAGACCCAGTACTTC. This translates into CATSDPGTSAETQYF. The chain links TRBV24-1 to TRBJ2-5; 10 bases map to TRBD2. CDR3 size: 15 residues. V lost 4 bases, J lost 4 bases, and 5 bases stayed unmatched. Per germline, CDR1 KGHDR and CDR2 SFDVKD.